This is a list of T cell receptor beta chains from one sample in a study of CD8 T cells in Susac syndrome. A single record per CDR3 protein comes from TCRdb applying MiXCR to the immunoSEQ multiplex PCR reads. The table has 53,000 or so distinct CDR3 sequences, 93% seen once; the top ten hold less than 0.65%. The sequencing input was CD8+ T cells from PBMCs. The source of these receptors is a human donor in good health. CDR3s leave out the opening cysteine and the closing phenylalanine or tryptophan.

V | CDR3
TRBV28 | ASSLPGLNQPQH
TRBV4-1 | ASSQDPLPNEQF
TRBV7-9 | ASSPRDTRSSYEQY
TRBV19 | ASSPRQGYSNQPQH
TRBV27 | ASSSIGTDFYEQY
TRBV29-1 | SVVGTAYEQY
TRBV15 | ATSRPSGPLTDTQY
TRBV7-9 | ASSPTPDTEAF
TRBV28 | ASSTDRIYGYT
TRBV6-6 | ATSEPGQGAGELF
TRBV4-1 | ASSQVTPRTSEVETQY
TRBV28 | ASSLAGPPTDTQY
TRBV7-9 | ASSQTGTENQETQY
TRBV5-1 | ASSLREWGNEQF
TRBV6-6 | ASSYRTANTEAF
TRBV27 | ASSHPGLLLDEQF
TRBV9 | ASSSSEMAYEQY
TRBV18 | ASSPPAMIYEQY
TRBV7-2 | ASSSAALGQPQH
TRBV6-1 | ASKHLDEQY
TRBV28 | ASSLASGRHEQY
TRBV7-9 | ASSSLSSGRALETQY
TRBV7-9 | ASSSPQTIADTQY
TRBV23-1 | ASSQSMPRANRQAQMVNTEAF
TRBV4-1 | ASSSKSGAGAYNEQF
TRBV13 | ASSRTSGATYEQY
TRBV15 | ATSRVGRTDTQY
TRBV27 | ASSLTSGAGEETQY
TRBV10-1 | ASSAGVMNTEAF
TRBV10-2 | ASSGLAGGQY
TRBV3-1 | ASSPNPGQGHNEQF
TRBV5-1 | ASGDDLTYEQY
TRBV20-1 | SARVPGVGYT
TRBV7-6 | ASSSEADSNTGELF
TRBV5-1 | ASSLDGASYEQY
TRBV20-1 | SARSYPLGADLNEQF
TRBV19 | ASGLAERGEQF
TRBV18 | ASSLLAGPYNEQF
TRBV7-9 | ASSLGKNEQF
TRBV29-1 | SVPAGEVTEAF
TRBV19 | ASSIDPQTAVYEQY
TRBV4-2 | ASSQDWGAPHNEQF
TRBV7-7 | ASSFWTSGSPYEQY
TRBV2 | ASSYTGVSLTGELF
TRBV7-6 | ASSFTKTGEGNTIY
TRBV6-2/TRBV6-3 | ASSFGHEQY
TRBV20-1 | SARGAGTGELF
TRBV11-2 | ASSLKIGAVQY
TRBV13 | ASSLYITGANYGYT
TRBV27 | ATSALGKNIQY
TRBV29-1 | SVEVGGYEQY